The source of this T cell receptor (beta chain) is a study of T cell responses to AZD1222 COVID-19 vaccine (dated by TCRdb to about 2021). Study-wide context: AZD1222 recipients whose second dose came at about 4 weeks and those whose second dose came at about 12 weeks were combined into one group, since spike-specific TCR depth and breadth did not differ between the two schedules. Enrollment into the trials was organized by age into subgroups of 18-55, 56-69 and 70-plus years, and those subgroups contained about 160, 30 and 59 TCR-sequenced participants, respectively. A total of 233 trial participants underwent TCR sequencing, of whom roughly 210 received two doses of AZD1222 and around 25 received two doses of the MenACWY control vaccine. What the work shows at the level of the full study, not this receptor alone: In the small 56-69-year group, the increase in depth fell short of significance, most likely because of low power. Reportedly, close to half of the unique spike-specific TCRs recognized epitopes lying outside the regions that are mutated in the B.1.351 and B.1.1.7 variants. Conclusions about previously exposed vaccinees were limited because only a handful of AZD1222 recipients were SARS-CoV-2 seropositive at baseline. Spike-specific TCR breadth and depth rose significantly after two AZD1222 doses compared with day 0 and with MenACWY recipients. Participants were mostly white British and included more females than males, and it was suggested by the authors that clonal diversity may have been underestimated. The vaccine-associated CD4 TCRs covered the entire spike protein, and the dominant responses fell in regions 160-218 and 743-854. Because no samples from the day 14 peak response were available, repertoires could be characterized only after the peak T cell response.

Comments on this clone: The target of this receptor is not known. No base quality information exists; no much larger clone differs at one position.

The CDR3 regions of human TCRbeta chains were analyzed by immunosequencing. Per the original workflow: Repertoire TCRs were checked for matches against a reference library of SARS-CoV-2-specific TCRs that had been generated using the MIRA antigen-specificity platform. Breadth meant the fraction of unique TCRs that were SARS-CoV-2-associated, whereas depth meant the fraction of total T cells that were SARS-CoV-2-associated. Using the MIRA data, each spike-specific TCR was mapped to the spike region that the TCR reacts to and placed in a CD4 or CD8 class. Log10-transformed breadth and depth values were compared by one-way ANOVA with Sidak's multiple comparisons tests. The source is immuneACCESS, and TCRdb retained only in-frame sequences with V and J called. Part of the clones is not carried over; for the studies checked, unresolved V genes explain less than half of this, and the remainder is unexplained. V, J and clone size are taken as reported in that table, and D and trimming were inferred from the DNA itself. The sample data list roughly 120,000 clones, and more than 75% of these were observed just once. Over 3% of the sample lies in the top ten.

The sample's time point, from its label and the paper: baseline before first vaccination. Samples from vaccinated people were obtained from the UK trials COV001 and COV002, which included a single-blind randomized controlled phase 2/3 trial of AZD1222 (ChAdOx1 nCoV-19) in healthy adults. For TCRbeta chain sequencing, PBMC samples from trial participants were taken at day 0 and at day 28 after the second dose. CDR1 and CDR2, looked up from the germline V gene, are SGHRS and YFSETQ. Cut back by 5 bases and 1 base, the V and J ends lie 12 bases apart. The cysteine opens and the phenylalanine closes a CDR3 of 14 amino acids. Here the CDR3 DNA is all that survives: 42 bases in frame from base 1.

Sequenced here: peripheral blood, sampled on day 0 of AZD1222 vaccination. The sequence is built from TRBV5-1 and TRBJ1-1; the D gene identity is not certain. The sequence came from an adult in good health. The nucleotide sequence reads TGCGCCAGCAGAGAGGCAACAGCGAACACTGAAGCTTTCTTT. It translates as CASREATANTEAFF.